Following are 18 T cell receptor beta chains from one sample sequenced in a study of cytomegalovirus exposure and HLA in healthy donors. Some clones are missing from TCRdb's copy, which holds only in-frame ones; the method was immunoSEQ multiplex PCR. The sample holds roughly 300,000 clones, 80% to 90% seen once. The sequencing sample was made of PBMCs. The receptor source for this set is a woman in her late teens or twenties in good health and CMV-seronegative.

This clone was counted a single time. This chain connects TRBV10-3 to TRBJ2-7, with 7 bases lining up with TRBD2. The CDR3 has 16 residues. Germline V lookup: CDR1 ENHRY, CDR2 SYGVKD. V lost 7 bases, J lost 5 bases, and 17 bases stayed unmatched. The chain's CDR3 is CAITPKRERRQDEQYF. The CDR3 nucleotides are TGTGCCATCACCCCAAAGCGGGAAAGGCGTCAGGACGAGCAGTACTTC.

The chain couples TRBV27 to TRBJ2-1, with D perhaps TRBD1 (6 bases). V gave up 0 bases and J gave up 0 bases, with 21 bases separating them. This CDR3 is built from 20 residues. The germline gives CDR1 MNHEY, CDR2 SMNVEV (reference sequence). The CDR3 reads CASSLSIGRGHFTSYNEQFF. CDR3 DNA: TGTGCCAGCAGTTTATCGATTGGCAGGGGCCATTTTACCTCCTACAATGAGCAGTTCTTC.

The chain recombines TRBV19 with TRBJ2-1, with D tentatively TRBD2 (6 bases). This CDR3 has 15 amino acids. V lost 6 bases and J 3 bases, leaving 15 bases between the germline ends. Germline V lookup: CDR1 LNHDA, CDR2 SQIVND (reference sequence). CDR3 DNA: TGTGCCAGTAGATTTACGCGGGACGACTACAATGAGCAGTTCTTC. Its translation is CASRFTRDDYNEQFF.

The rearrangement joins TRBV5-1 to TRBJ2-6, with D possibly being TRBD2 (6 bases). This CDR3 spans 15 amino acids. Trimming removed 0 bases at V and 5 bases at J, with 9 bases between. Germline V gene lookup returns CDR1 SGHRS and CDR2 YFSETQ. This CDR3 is CASSLGREWANVLTF. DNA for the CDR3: TGCGCCAGCAGCTTGGGGAGGGAGTGGGCCAACGTCCTGACTTTC.

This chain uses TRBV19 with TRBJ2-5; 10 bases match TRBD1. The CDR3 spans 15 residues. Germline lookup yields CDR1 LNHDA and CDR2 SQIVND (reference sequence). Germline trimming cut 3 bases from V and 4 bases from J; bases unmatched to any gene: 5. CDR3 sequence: CASSMGTGALETQYF. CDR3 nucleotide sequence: TGTGCCAGTAGTATGGGGACAGGGGCTTTAGAGACCCAGTACTTC.

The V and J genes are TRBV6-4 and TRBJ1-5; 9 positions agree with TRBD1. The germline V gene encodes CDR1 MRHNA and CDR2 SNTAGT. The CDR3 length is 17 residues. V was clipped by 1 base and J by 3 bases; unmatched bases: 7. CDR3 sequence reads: CASSDYGTGRSNQPQHF. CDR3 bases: TGTGCCAGCAGTGACTATGGGACAGGGAGGTCCAATCAGCCCCAGCATTTT.

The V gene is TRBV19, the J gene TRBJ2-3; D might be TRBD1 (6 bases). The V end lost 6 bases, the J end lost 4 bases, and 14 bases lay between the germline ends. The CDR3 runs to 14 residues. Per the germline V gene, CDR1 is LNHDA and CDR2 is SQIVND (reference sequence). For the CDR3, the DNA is TGTGCCAGTAGGGAAACAGGGAAGTCAGATACGCAGTATTTT. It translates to CASRETGKSDTQYF.

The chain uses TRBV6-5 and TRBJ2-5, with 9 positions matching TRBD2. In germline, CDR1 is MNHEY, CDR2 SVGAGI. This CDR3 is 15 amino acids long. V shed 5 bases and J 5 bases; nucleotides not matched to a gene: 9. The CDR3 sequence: CASSPSGTPRETQYF. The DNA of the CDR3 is TGTGCCAGCAGTCCTAGCGGGACGCCTCGGGAGACCCAGTACTTC.

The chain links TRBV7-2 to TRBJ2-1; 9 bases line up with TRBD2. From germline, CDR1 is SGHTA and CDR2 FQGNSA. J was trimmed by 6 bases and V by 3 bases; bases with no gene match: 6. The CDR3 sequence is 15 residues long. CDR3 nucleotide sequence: TGTGCCAGCAGCTTTCGGCGGGAGGGGGGCAATGAGCAGTTCTTC. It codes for CASSFRREGGNEQFF.

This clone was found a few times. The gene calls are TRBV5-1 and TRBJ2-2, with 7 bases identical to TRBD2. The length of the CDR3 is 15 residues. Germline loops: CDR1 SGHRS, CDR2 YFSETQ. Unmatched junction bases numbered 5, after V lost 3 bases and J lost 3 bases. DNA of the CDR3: TGCGCCAGCAGCTCGGGACTATCCGACACCGGGGAGCTGTTTTTT. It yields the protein CASSSGLSDTGELFF.

The CDR3 reads CASRGQGRVAFF. CDR3 DNA: TGTGCCAGCAGGGGACAGGGGCGGGTAGCTTTCTTT. The chain couples TRBV6-5 to TRBJ1-1; 10 bases align to TRBD1. The CDR3 is 12 residues long. J lost 10 bases, V lost 6 bases, and 5 bases had no gene match. CDR1 and CDR2 (germline): MNHEY, SVGAGI.

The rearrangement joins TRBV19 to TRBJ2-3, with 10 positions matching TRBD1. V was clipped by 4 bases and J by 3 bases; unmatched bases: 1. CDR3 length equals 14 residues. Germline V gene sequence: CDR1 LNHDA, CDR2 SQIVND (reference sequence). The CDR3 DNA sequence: TGTGCCAGTAGTACGGGACAGGGGACAGATACGCAGTATTTT. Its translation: CASSTGQGTDTQYF.

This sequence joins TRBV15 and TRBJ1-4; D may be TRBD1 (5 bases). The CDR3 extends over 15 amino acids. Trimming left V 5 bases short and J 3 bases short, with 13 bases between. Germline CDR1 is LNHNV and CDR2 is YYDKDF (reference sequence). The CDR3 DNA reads TGTGCCACCAGCCTCCCGGGGGAAGCTAATGAAAAACTGTTTTTT. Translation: CATSLPGEANEKLFF.

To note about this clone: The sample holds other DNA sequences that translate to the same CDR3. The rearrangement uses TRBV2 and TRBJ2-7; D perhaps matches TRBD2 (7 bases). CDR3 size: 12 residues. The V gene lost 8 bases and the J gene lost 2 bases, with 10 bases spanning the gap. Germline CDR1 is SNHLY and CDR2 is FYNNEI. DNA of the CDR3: TGTGCCAGCGGGGGGGGGCCCTACGAGCAGTACTTC. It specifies CASGGGPYEQYF.

The CDR3 loop is CASSPLTGGRETQYF. The CDR3 nucleotides are TGTGCCAGCAGCCCCCTAACAGGGGGCCGGGAGACCCAGTACTTC. The rearrangement links TRBV4-2 to TRBJ2-5; 9 bases fit TRBD1. V dropped 4 bases and J dropped 5; count of bases not matched to a gene: 8. The CDR3 length is 15 residues. The germline CDR1 and CDR2 sequences are LGHNA and YNFKEQ.

Written as DNA, the CDR3 is TGTGCCAGCAGCTTACAGCGGGAGGGGAGCAGTGGGGACGAGCAGTACTTC. Translated: CASSLQREGSSGDEQYF. The chain recombines TRBV7-6 with TRBJ2-7; 10 nucleotides line up with TRBD2. The trim removed 2 bases at V and 5 bases at J, leaving 12 bases unmatched. Germline V CDR1 and CDR2: SGHVS, FNYEAQ. CDR3 size: 17 residues.

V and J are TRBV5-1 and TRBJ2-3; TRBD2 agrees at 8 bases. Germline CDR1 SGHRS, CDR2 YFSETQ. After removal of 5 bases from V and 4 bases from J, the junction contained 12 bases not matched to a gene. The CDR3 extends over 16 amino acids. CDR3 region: CASSLGSSGKADTQYF. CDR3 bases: TGCGCCAGCAGTCTCGGCAGTAGCGGGAAAGCAGATACGCAGTATTTT.

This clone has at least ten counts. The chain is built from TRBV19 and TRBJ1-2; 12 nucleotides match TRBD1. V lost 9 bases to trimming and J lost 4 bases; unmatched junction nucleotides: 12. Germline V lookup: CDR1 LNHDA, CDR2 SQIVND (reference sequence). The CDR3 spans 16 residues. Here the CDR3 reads CASARDRGPGGYGYTF. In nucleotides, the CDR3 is TGTGCCAGCGCACGGGACAGGGGGCCAGGGGGCTATGGCTACACCTTC.